The 17 T cell receptor beta chains in this list originate from one sample, sequenced in a study of response to subunit inactivated influenza vaccine. TCRdb re-called the RT-PCR reads through MiXCR, storing one row per CDR3 protein. The data contain 650,000 to 800,000 distinct CDR3 sequences, approximately 17% of them seen just once; the ten biggest clones take up 9.5% to 13%. The sample in question was PBMCs from blood, obtained around 5 days after vaccination. These receptors originate from a man aged 45 to 65 who received an inactivated influenza vaccine.

J is TRBJ1-2 and V is TRBV4-1; D uncertain. Germline V lookup: CDR1 MGHRA, CDR2 YSYEKL. This CDR3 comprises 17 residues. V was trimmed by 0 bases and J by 5 bases, leaving 19 bases between them. The CDR3 DNA sequence: TGCGCCAGCAGCCAAGAAATGGGTGGTCCCTGGGGATATGGCTACACCTTC. Its translation: CASSQEMGGPWGYGYTF.

This clonotype has a handful of counts. The CDR3 region is CSVEGRGLEQYF. The CDR3 DNA follows: TGCAGCGTTGAGGGACGAGGGCTCGAGCAGTACTTC. This chain links TRBV29-1 with TRBJ2-7; perhaps D is TRBD1 or TRBD2 (5 bases each). Germline loops: CDR1 SQVTM, CDR2 ANQGSEA. V was cut by 3 bases and J by 6 bases, with 12 bases left in between. The CDR3 runs to 12 residues.

The rearrangement uses TRBV7-9 and TRBJ1-1, with TRBD1 matching over 9 bases. Germline V gene sequence: CDR1 SEHNR, CDR2 FQNEAQ (reference sequence). The trim removed 5 bases at V and 10 bases at J, leaving 5 bases unmatched. This CDR3 comprises 12 residues. In DNA, the CDR3 is TGTGCCAGCAGCCCGTGGACAGGGGTAGCTTTCTTT. Its translation: CASSPWTGVAFF.

The sample holds a few counts of this clonotype. V is TRBV20-1 and J is TRBJ1-4, with D unclear. CDR1 is DFQATT, CDR2 SNEGSKA, per germline (reference sequence). The CDR3 is made up of 17 amino acids. With 0 bases removed from V and 8 bases from J, the gap between germline ends came to 22 bases. CDR3 nucleotide sequence: TGCAGTGCTAGAGATTCGGTTGTTCCGACTTACTCCGAAAAACTGTTTTTT. It yields the protein CSARDSVVPTYSEKLFF.

This clonotype was seen more than once but under ten times. The gene calls are TRBV6-1 and TRBJ1-1; tentative D call: TRBD1 (5 bases). In germline, CDR1 is MNHNS, CDR2 SASEGT. Trimming took 5 bases from V and 0 from J, leaving 13 bases between them. CDR3 length: 15 residues. As DNA, the CDR3 is TGTGCCAGCAGTAGGCCCGGGACGGTGAACACTGAAGCTTTCTTT. Translating gives CASSRPGTVNTEAFF.

In its sample, this clonotype was seen a few times. The J gene is TRBJ1-1, the V gene TRBV20-1; D remains ambiguous. Germline loops: CDR1 DFQATT, CDR2 SNEGSKA (reference sequence). Between the trimmed V and J ends, which lost 2 bases and 2 bases, there was a span of 6 bases. The CDR3 has 12 amino acids. The CDR3 reads CSARSVNTEAFF. The DNA for the CDR3 is TGCAGTGCTAGATCAGTAAACACTGAAGCTTTCTTT.

In this sample, this clonotype turned up a few times. This chain connects TRBV27 to TRBJ2-2; 7 nucleotides align to TRBD2. The length of the CDR3 is 15 residues. Germline values: CDR1 MNHEY, CDR2 SMNVEV (reference sequence). V dropped 6 bases and J dropped 0; count of bases not matched to a gene: 4. The CDR3 nucleotides are TGTGCCAGCAGGGGGAGCGGGGCGAACACCGGGGAGCTGTTTTTT. It encodes CASRGSGANTGELFF.

A note on this clonotype: An end of the junction does not agree with germline; a read error may underlie this. This rearrangement joins TRBV10-1 to TRBJ2-2; D is possibly TRBD2 (6 bases). Germline loops: CDR1 WNHNN, CDR2 SYGVQD (reference sequence). The length of the CDR3 is 14 residues. The chain's CDR3 is CANSESGRNGELFF. CDR3 nucleotides: TGCGCCAACAGTGAGTCGGGGAGGAACGGGGAGCTGTTTTTT.

The rearrangement joins TRBV12-3 or TRBV12-4 to TRBJ2-2, with TRBD1 identical over 8 bases. The trim removed 6 bases at V and 7 bases at J, leaving 7 bases unmatched. The CDR3 has 14 residues. The CDR3 nucleotides read TGTGCCAGCAGGAAGACAGGGGACGGCGGGGAGCTGTTTTTT. Its protein is CASRKTGDGGELFF.

The V gene is TRBV6-1, the J gene TRBJ1-1; D perhaps matches TRBD1 (5 bases). Germline V CDR1 and CDR2: MNHNS, SASEGT. The V end was cut by 2 bases, the J end by 2 bases, with 15 bases between. This CDR3 contains 16 residues. DNA for the CDR3: TGTGCCAGCAGTGAATTATCGTGGCAGGGAAACACTGAAGCTTTCTTT. It translates to CASSELSWQGNTEAFF.

This clonotype was observed at least ten times. The rearrangement joins TRBV6-5 to TRBJ1-4; possibly TRBD1 for D (5 bases). CDR1 and CDR2 (germline): MNHEY, SVGAGI. Trimming shortened V by 5 bases and J by 5 bases, and 12 bases separated the two germline ends. The CDR3 is 14 residues long. Here the CDR3 reads CASSGRDPNEKLFF. The DNA of the CDR3 is TGTGCCAGCAGTGGCCGGGACCCCAATGAAAAACTGTTTTTT.

The sample holds many counts of this clonotype. The chain uses TRBV7-9 and TRBJ2-7, with D possibly matching TRBD1 (6 bases). Trimming pared 8 bases from V and 7 bases from J, leaving 12 bases between. This CDR3 comprises 11 residues. Germline V gene data show CDR1 as SEHNR and CDR2 as FQNEAQ (reference sequence). The CDR3 here is CASSLQGEQYF. The CDR3 nucleotides are TGTGCCAGCTCGTTACAGGGTGAGCAGTACTTC.

This clonotype was observed a handful of times. The chain uses TRBV11-2 and TRBJ2-5, with TRBD1 matching over 7 bases. The junction had 4 bases not matched to a gene; V was cut back by 1 base and J by 2 bases. This CDR3 has 15 residues. CDR1 and CDR2 from the germline V gene are SGHAT and FQNNGV. CDR3 in amino acids: CASSLGGQRQETQYF. The CDR3 nucleotides read TGTGCCAGCAGCTTAGGGGGACAGAGACAAGAGACCCAGTACTTC.

The gene calls are TRBV20-1 and TRBJ2-2; possible D gene TRBD2, 5 bases. The CDR3 runs to 17 residues. With 2 bases removed from V and 0 bases from J, the gap between germline ends came to 16 bases. The germline gives CDR1 DFQATT, CDR2 SNEGSKA (reference sequence). The CDR3 coding sequence is TGCAGTGCTAGAAAAATCGCGGGCCTAACGAACACCGGGGAGCTGTTTTTT. Translated: CSARKIAGLTNTGELFF.

The V gene is TRBV3-1, the J gene TRBJ1-2, with a weak D call TRBD1 (5 bases). CDR1 is LGHDT, CDR2 YNNKEL, per germline (reference sequence). The CDR3 sequence is 11 residues long. With 1 base removed from V and 14 bases from J, the gap between germline ends came to 11 bases. CDR3: CASSQGRDGTF. The CDR3 coding sequence is TGTGCCAGCAGCCAAGGCCGGGACGGTACCTTC.

This clonotype was picked up a small number of times. The rearrangement joins TRBV7-9 to TRBJ2-7, with a tentative D call TRBD2 (5 bases). Trimming shortened V by 5 bases and J by 6 bases, and 11 bases separated the two germline ends. CDR3 size: 12 residues. From germline, CDR1 is SEHNR and CDR2 FQNEAQ (reference sequence). The CDR3: CASSRGGFEQYF. CDR3 sequence (DNA): TGTGCCAGCAGCCGAGGAGGCTTCGAGCAGTACTTC.

The sample holds a few counts of this clonotype. This chain's CDR3 is CASSPDATQRAEAFF. CDR3 nucleotides: TGTGCCAGCTCACCAGATGCCACGCAGCGGGCTGAAGCTTTCTTT. V gene TRBV18 combines with J gene TRBJ1-1; no definite D call. CDR1 and CDR2 (germline): KGHSH, LQKENI. Between the trimmed V and J ends, which lost 2 bases and 6 bases, there was a span of 16 bases. This CDR3 comprises 15 residues.